This TCR beta chain derives from a study of cytomegalovirus exposure and HLA in healthy donors. General study points: Certain sequence variants were highly shared and formed a cluster, and this cluster was likely a sequencing artifact. Researchers left out some V segments, among them TRBV6-2 and TRBV6-3, as indistinguishable. According to a later analysis, donors in an Asian-associated ancestry cluster reportedly had fewer N-insertions than the roughly 640-donor mean.

CDR1 and CDR2 (germline): SGHRS, YFSETQ. The CDR3 covers 15 residues. After removal of 4 bases from V and 5 bases from J, the junction contained 10 bases not matched to a gene. Note on this clone: Antigen: not known.

This PCR relied on a set of 60 Vbeta primers and 13 Jbeta primers. Using immunoSEQ multiplex PCR, the repertoire was profiled, and TCRdb retains in-frame clones only, with some absent. The sample gives 90,000 to 120,000 clones, more than 65% of which show up once; 4.2% is in the top ten. Sequencing was carried out using PBMCs. The receptor comes from a male donor in good health and CMV-seronegative. J is TRBJ2-7 and V is TRBV5-1; 9 bases are shared with TRBD1. The CDR3 sequence is CASSQWGQGSDEQYF. In DNA, the CDR3 is TGCGCCAGCAGCCAGTGGGGACAGGGATCCGACGAGCAGTACTTC.